These 4 T cell receptor beta chains were sequenced from one sample in a study of cytomegalovirus exposure and HLA in healthy donors. The PCR contained 60 Vbeta and 13 Jbeta primers. The data were produced by immunoSEQ multiplex PCR, yet TCRdb's version contains in-frame clones alone and is incomplete. Of 100,000 to 150,000 clones in the sample, 70% to 90% were seen once. Sequenced: PBMCs. The receptors come from a man in his forties in good health and CMV-seronegative.

The J gene is TRBJ1-4, the V gene TRBV7-9; unclear D gene. This CDR3 is built from 16 residues. CDR1 is SEHNR and CDR2 is FQNEAQ in the germline V gene (reference sequence). V shed 5 bases and J shed 4 bases, with 17 bases lying between them. The CDR3 region has the DNA TGTGCCAGCAGCCCTAGGACTGAACCTTATAATGAAAAACTGTTTTTT. Translating gives CASSPRTEPYNEKLFF.

The chain employs TRBV9 and TRBJ1-2; D might be TRBD1 (6 bases). V was cut by 4 bases and J by 7 bases, with 14 bases left in between. Per the germline V gene, CDR1 is SGDLS and CDR2 is YYNGEE. The CDR3 sequence is 13 residues long. The CDR3 bases are TGTGCCAGCAGCCAGACAGGTTTCAGTGGCTACACCTTC. This codes for CASSQTGFSGYTF. The full variable domain, completed using reference TRBV9 and TRBJ1-2, is DSGVTQTPKHLITATGQRVTLRCSPRSGDLSVYWYQQSLDQGLQFLIQYYNGEERAKGNILERFSAQQFPDLHSELNLSSLELGDSALYFCASSQTGFSGYTFGSGTRLTVV.

The rearrangement links TRBV7-3 to TRBJ2-2, with D maybe TRBD1 (5 bases). The CDR3 is 16 residues long. The V gene's germline CDR1 is SGHTA and CDR2 FQGTGA. Deletions cut 0 bases from V and 4 bases from J, with 12 bases between. CDR3 coding DNA: TGTGCCAGCAGCTTAACGTCCAGGGTCGGCACCGGGGAGCTGTTTTTT. It is translated as CASSLTSRVGTGELFF.

The chain recombines TRBV6-5 with TRBJ1-4, with D possibly TRBD1 on 6 matching bases. V was clipped by 5 bases and J by 2 bases, with 9 bases between them. Germline V gives CDR1 MNHEY, CDR2 SVGAGI. This CDR3 region has 14 residues. CDR3 DNA sequence: TGTGCCAGCAGTCCCACAGGGACTAATGAAAAACTGTTTTTT. Encoded protein: CASSPTGTNEKLFF.